A single sample is the source of the 10 T cell receptor beta chains below, sequenced in a study of blood T cell repertoires in COVID-19. Profiling relied on immunoSEQ multiplex PCR, and the TCRdb table lists in-frame clones only, not all of them. This sample carries 150,000 to 180,000 clones, 78% of them seen once, and the ten largest clones take under 2%. Specimen: peripheral blood. The receptors were sampled from a man of 80 years or more with acute or convalescent COVID-19.

V is TRBV24-1 and J is TRBJ2-3, with a tentative D call TRBD2 (7 bases). CDR3 length: 16 amino acids. CDR1 and CDR2 (germline): KGHDR, SFDVKD. The V and J ends lost 5 bases and 4 bases respectively, with 18 bases between them. CDR3 in amino acids: CATSAPAGAGPDTQYF. The CDR3 DNA sequence: TGTGCCACCAGTGCCCCTGCGGGGGCTGGGCCAGATACGCAGTATTTT.

Notes on this clone: One end of the junction does not line up with germline, which may come from a read error. This chain uses TRBV7-2 with TRBJ2-1; TRBD2 agrees at 8 bases. Germline-derived CDR1 and CDR2 are SGHTA and FQGNSA. The CDR3 sequence is 13 residues long. CDR3 DNA sequence: TGTGCCAGCAGCGCGGGGGGCTACAGTGAGCAGTTCTTC. It encodes CASSAGGYSEQFF. The full variable domain, completed using reference TRBV7-2 and TRBJ2-1, is GAGVSQSPSNKVTEKGKDVELRCDPISGHTALYWYRQSLGQGLEFLIYFQGNSAPDKSGLPSDRFSAERTGGSVSTLTIQRTQQEDSAVYLCASSAGGYSEQFFGPGTRLTVL.

The J gene is TRBJ2-5, the V gene TRBV7-7; TRBD2 is a possible D gene (5 bases). Per germline, CDR1 SSHAT and CDR2 FNYEAQ (reference sequence). Trimming took 5 bases from V and 1 from J, leaving 14 bases between them. This CDR3 comprises 15 residues. CDR3 nucleotides: TGTGCCAGCAGCACAAGCAACGCGGGCCAAGAGACCCAGTACTTC. Its protein product is CASSTSNAGQETQYF. Full variable domain (missing parts from reference TRBV7-7 and TRBJ2-5): GAGVSQSPRYKVTKRGQDVTLRCDPISSHATLYWYQQALGQGPEFLTYFNYEAQPDKSGLPSDRFSAERPEGSISTLTIQRTEQRDSAMYRCASSTSNAGQETQYFGPGTRLLVL.

The V call is TRBV5-1, the J call TRBJ2-3; possibly TRBD2 for D (6 bases). The CDR3 is 15 residues long. V was clipped by 4 bases and J by 2 bases, with 14 bases between them. Germline CDR1 and CDR2: SGHRS and YFSETQ. The CDR3 DNA reads as TGCGCCAGCAGCCTACGGGGGTCCTTCACAGATACGCAGTATTTT. It encodes CASSLRGSFTDTQYF.

This clone was counted a single time. The rearrangement links TRBV27 to TRBJ2-3, with 13 positions matching TRBD2. The CDR3 contains 16 residues. Germline V gene data show CDR1 as MNHEY and CDR2 as SMNVEV (reference sequence). V was clipped by 5 bases and J by 5 bases; unmatched bases: 7. In DNA form, the CDR3 reads TGTGCCAGCAGTCCGCCGGGACTAGCGGGGTTAGATACGCAGTATTTT. It codes for CASSPPGLAGLDTQYF.

This chain uses TRBV5-1 with TRBJ2-7; 8 bases align to TRBD1. The CDR3 is made up of 14 amino acids. J was trimmed by 3 bases and V by 1 base; bases with no gene match: 3. The germline V gene has CDR1 SGHRS and CDR2 YFSETQ. In nucleotides, the CDR3 is TGCGCCAGCAGCTTGTCGGGACAGGACTACGAGCAGTACGTC. Amino acid sequence: CASSLSGQDYEQYV.

V usage is TRBV9 and J usage is TRBJ2-4; perhaps TRBD1 as D (6 bases). The CDR3 loop spans 14 amino acids. Germline lookup yields CDR1 SGDLS and CDR2 YYNGEE. The V end lost 4 bases, the J end lost 7 bases, and 15 bases lay between the germline ends. DNA for the CDR3: TGTGCCAGCAGCCCAAACAGGGAAGGGAACATTCAGTACTTC. Its protein product is CASSPNREGNIQYF.

The genes are TRBV28 and TRBJ1-6, with D tentatively TRBD1 (6 bases). In germline, CDR1 is MDHEN, CDR2 SYDVKM. The CDR3 has 15 amino acids. V was trimmed by 2 bases and J by 6 bases, leaving 11 bases between them. CDR3 bases: TGTGCCAGCAGTTTAGGGCCAGGGGCTAATTCACCCCTCCACTTT. This translates into CASSLGPGANSPLHF.

This clone was seen only a few times. This chain connects TRBV4-1 to TRBJ1-6; TRBD1 is a possible D gene (6 bases). The CDR3 is made up of 22 amino acids. Looked up from germline, CDR1 is MGHRA and CDR2 is YSYEKL. The V gene lost 0 bases and the J gene lost 0 bases, with 24 bases spanning the gap. The CDR3 sequence is CASSQDYALDTGMSSYNSPLHF. Here the CDR3 DNA reads TGCGCCAGCAGCCAAGATTACGCCTTGGACACAGGGATGAGCTCCTATAATTCACCCCTCCACTTT.

The chain employs TRBV4-2 and TRBJ1-2; TRBD1 is a possible D gene (5 bases). Germline V gives CDR1 LGHNA, CDR2 YNFKEQ. Between the trimmed V and J ends, which lost 0 bases and 6 bases, there was a span of 17 bases. The CDR3 extends over 16 amino acids. As DNA, the CDR3 is TGTGCCAGCAGCCAAGATGTAGTGCAGGGCTCTCATGGCTACACCTTC. Amino acid sequence: CASSQDVVQGSHGYTF.